The sequence of this T cell receptor (beta chain) was determined in a study of beta chain features in type 1 diabetes. About this clone: Its target is unknown.

General study points: Short templates might get an advantage during PCR, and this would be equal in patients and controls. Moderate but significant shortening of TCRB CDR3s was recorded in all four CD4+ subsets from Type 1 diabetes patients.

Reverse transcribing all isolated RNA meant expressed TCRB transcripts were sequenced. The average read count of naive, central memory and regulatory T cell samples was around 3.6 million. The repertoire was sequenced with immunoSEQ multiplex PCR; TCRdb's copy has only in-frame clones and lacks some. The sample has 600,000 to 700,000 clones; around 12% are singletons. The CDR3 has 15 residues. V was pared by 6 bases and J by 3 bases, with 18 bases between. Germline V gene lookup returns CDR1 SQVTM and CDR2 ANQGSEA. The receptor comes from a man aged 30 to 45 with type 1 diabetes. Sequenced: naive CD4+ T cells from blood. This sequence joins TRBV29-1 and TRBJ2-1; the D gene is possibly TRBD1 (7 bases). The CDR3: CSVPPRGTVYNEQFF. The CDR3 DNA reads as TGCAGCGTCCCCCCCCGGGGGACAGTCTACAATGAGCAGTTCTTC.